This is a list of T cell receptor beta chains from one sample in a study of early T cells in non-severe SARS-CoV-2 infection. MiXCR, run by TCRdb on the 5' RACE reads, gives a single entry per CDR3 protein. This table holds over 80,000 distinct CDR3 sequences, more than 10% found once. Material: whole blood, obtained at baseline. The receptors stem from an adult who was a healthcare worker with PCR-confirmed SARS-CoV-2 infection or an uninfected control (not recorded which). The CDR3 runs from the conserved cysteine through the conserved F or W. The D gene is left open where the match is weak. Clone size appears in some rows only: once, few, many, or a class for an expanded clone.

v_call	j_call	d_call	clone_size	cdr3_aa	cdr3_nt
TRBV6-5	TRBJ1-1	TRBD1	NA	CASSPLDRGNTEAFF	TGTGCCAGCAGTCCGTTGGACAGGGGGAACACTGAAGCTTTCTTT
TRBV19	TRBJ2-7	TRBD1	NA	CASSSGTGIARREQYF	TGTGCCAGTAGCTCCGGGACAGGGATAGCAAGGCGGGAGCAGTACTTC
TRBV5-1	TRBJ1-1	NA	NA	CASREGGLTMNTEAFF	TGCGCCAGCAGGGAAGGGGGATTGACCATGAACACTGAAGCTTTCTTT
TRBV5-4	TRBJ2-7	NA	many	CASSLDRDRKYF	TGTGCCAGCAGCTTGGACAGGGACCGCAAGTACTTC
TRBV13	TRBJ2-1	NA	NA	CASSPRTKSSSYNEQFF	TGTGCCAGCAGCCCCCGGACGAAATCGAGCTCCTACAATGAGCAGTTCTTC
TRBV29-1	TRBJ1-2	NA	NA	CSVEGAGVGINYGYTF	TGCAGCGTTGAGGGGGCCGGAGTAGGAATTAACTATGGCTACACCTTC
TRBV10-3	TRBJ2-5	TRBD1	NA	CAIRGQVVETQYF	TGTGCCATCAGGGGACAGGTGGTGGAGACCCAGTACTTC
TRBV5-6	TRBJ1-1	NA	NA	CASSLAAVSLNTEAFF	TGTGCCAGCAGCTTGGCCGCGGTCAGCCTGAACACTGAAGCTTTCTTT
TRBV6-6	TRBJ1-5	TRBD1	NA	CASRDTGQGFNQPQHF	TGTGCCAGCAGAGATACGGGACAGGGTTTCAATCAGCCCCAGCATTTT
TRBV6-6	TRBJ2-5	NA	many	CASSYSNSRAETQYF	TGTGCCAGCAGTTACTCGAATAGCAGGGCCGAGACCCAGTACTTC
TRBV20-1	TRBJ2-5	TRBD1	NA	CSAETGTGGVETQYF	TGCAGTGCAGAGACCGGGACAGGGGGGGTAGAGACCCAGTACTTC
TRBV12-3/TRBV12-4	TRBJ1-3	NA	few	CATTYSGNTIYF	TGTGCCACCACGTACTCTGGAAACACCATATATTTT
TRBV9	TRBJ1-2	NA	many	CASSVAAGYYGYTF	TGTGCCAGCAGCGTAGCCGCGGGATACTATGGCTACACCTTC
TRBV6-6	TRBJ2-3	NA	NA	CASRATDTQYF	TGTGCCAGCAGGGCTACAGATACGCAGTATTTT
TRBV12-3/TRBV12-4	TRBJ2-2	NA	NA	CASSWRVNTGELFF	TGTGCCAGCAGTTGGAGGGTTAACACCGGGGAGCTGTTTTTT
TRBV19	TRBJ1-6	TRBD1	NA	CASTAVTGLNSPLHF	TGTGCCAGTACGGCCGTGACAGGGCTCAATTCACCCCTCCACTTT
TRBV24-1	TRBJ2-7	NA	NA	CATSDTTGSYEQYF	TGTGCCACCAGTGATACCACAGGTTCCTACGAGCAGTACTTC
TRBV25-1	TRBJ2-7	TRBD2	many	CASSEFGGSGRTSYEQYF	TGTGCCAGCAGTGAATTCGGTGGGAGCGGGAGGACCTCCTACGAGCAGTACTTC
TRBV5-5	TRBJ1-2	TRBD1	few	CASSGTGVNYGYTF	TGTGCCAGCAGCGGGACAGGGGTTAACTATGGCTACACCTTC
TRBV5-4	TRBJ2-5	TRBD2	NA	CASSAQLAGVQETQYF	TGTGCCAGCAGCGCCCAACTAGCGGGAGTCCAAGAGACCCAGTACTTC
TRBV7-9	TRBJ2-7	NA	few	CASSLPGHSIEAQYF	TGTGCCAGCAGCCTACCGGGACATTCGATTGAAGCGCAGTACTTC
TRBV6-5	TRBJ2-5	TRBD2	few	CASTSGGKTQYF	TGTGCCAGCACCAGCGGGGGAAAGACCCAGTACTTC
TRBV9	TRBJ1-2	NA	NA	CASSVGREGYTF	TGTGCCAGCAGCGTAGGACGCGAAGGCTACACCTTC
TRBV9	TRBJ2-3	NA	NA	CASSVRRMTDTQYF	TGTGCCAGCAGCGTAAGACGGATGACAGATACGCAGTATTTT
TRBV19	TRBJ1-6	NA	NA	CASSRLEVPNSPLHF	TGTGCCAGTAGCAGGCTGGAGGTCCCCAATTCACCCCTCCACTTT
TRBV3-1	TRBJ2-7	NA	many	CASSQSDEQYF	TGTGCCAGCAGCCAATCCGACGAGCAGTACTTC
TRBV10-3	TRBJ1-1	NA	few	CATHGRLNTEAFF	TGTGCCACCCACGGGCGGTTGAACACTGAAGCTTTCTTT
TRBV12-5	TRBJ2-3	NA	few	CASGLASSTDTQYF	TGTGCTAGTGGTTTGGCTTCTAGCACAGATACGCAGTATTTT
TRBV20-1	TRBJ1-6	NA	many	CSASQSNSPLHF	TGCAGTGCAAGTCAGAGTAATTCACCCCTCCACTTT
TRBV14	TRBJ2-1	NA	many	CASSQDFFYNEQFF	TGTGCCAGCAGCCAAGACTTCTTCTACAATGAGCAGTTCTTC
TRBV7-7	TRBJ2-1	TRBD2	many	CASSLLLAGGPHFRNEQFF	TGTGCTAGCAGCTTACTTTTAGCGGGAGGCCCTCACTTCCGCAATGAGCAGTTCTTC